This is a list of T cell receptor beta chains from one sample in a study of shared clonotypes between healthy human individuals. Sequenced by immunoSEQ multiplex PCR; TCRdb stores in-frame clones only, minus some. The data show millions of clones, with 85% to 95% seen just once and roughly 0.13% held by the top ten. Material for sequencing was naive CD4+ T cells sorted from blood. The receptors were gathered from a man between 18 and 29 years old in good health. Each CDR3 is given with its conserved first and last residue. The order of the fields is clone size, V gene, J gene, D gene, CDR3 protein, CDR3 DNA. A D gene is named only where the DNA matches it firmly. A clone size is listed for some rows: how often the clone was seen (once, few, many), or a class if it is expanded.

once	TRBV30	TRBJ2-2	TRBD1	CAWSVRQGAGELFF	TGTGCCTGGAGTGTACGACAGGGCGCCGGGGAGCTGTTTTTT
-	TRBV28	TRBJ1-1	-	CASSSYTANTEAFF	TGTGCCAGCAGTTCATATACAGCGAACACTGAAGCTTTCTTT
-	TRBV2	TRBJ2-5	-	CASSARLENQETQYF	TGTGCCAGCAGTGCCAGACTAGAGAACCAAGAGACCCAGTACTTC
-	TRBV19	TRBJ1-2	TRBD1	CASSTGTGEVYGYTF	TGTGCCAGTAGTACCGGGACAGGGGAGGTGTATGGCTACACCTTC
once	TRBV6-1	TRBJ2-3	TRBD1	CASRPGQGSTDTQYF	TGTGCCAGCAGGCCGGGACAGGGTTCCACAGATACGCAGTATTTT
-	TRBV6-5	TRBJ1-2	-	CASRPQRGNYGYTF	TGTGCCAGCAGGCCACAGAGGGGTAACTATGGCTACACCTTC
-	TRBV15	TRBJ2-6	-	CATSRMGPGHVVSGANVLTF	TGTGCCACCAGCAGAATGGGACCGGGACACGTCGTCTCTGGGGCCAACGTCCTGACTTTC
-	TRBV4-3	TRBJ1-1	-	CASSQDERTLYQAFF	TGCGCCAGCAGCCAAGATGAACGGACGCTGTACCAAGCTTTCTTT
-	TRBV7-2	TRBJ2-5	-	CASSLRYQETQYF	TGTGCCAGCAGCTTAAGGTACCAAGAGACCCAGTACTTC
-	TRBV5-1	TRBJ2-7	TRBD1	CASSLEQGLNYEQYF	TGCGCCAGCAGCTTGGAACAGGGGCTTAATTACGAGCAGTACTTC
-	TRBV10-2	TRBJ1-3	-	CASSGIQGSHSGNTIYF	TGCGCCAGCAGTGGGATACAGGGCTCCCACTCTGGAAACACCATATATTTT
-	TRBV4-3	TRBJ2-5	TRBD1	CASSQEGQGVETQYF	TGCGCCAGCAGCCAAGAAGGACAGGGTGTAGAGACCCAGTACTTC
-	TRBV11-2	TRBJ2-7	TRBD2	CASTLGGGREQYF	TGTGCCAGCACCCTCGGCGGGGGGCGCGAGCAGTACTTC